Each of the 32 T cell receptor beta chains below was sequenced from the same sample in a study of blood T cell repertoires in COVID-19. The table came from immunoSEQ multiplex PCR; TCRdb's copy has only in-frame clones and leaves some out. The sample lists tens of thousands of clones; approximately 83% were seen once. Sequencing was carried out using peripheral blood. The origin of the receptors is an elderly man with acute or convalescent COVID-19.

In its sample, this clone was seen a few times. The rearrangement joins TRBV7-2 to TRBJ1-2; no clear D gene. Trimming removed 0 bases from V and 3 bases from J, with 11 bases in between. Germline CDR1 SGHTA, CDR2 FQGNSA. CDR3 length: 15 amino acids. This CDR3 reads CASSLAGQDYYGYTF. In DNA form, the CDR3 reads TGTGCCAGCAGCTTAGCCGGTCAGGATTACTATGGCTACACCTTC. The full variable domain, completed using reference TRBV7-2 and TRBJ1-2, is GAGVSQSPSNKVTEKGKDVELRCDPISGHTALYWYRQSLGQGLEFLIYFQGNSAPDKSGLPSDRFSAERTGGSVSTLTIQRTQQEDSAVYLCASSLAGQDYYGYTFGSGTRLTVV.

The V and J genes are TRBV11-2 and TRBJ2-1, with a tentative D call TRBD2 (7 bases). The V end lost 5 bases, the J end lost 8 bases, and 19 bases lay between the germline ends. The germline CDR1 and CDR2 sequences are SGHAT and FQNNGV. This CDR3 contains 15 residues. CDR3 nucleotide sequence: TGTGCCAGCAGCCGTCTAGGGGGAGGGAGCTATGAGCAGTTCTTC. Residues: CASSRLGGGSYEQFF.

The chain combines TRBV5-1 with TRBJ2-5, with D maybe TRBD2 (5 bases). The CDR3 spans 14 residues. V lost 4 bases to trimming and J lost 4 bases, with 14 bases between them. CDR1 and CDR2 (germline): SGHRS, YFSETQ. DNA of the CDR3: TGCGCCAGCAGCGTCCGGGATACTATAGAGACCCAGTACTTC. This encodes CASSVRDTIETQYF.

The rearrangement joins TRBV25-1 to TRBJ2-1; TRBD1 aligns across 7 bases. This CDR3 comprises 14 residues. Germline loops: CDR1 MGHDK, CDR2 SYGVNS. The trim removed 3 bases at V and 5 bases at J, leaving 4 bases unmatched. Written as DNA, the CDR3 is TGTGCCAGCAGTGACCCAGGGACAGACAATGAGCAGTTCTTC. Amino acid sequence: CASSDPGTDNEQFF.

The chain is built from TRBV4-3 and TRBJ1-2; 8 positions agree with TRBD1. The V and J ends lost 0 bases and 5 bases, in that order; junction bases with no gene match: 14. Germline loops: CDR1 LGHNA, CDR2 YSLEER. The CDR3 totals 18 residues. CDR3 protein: CASSQEILGPGQAYGYTF. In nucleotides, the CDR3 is TGCGCCAGCAGCCAAGAAATATTGGGTCCGGGACAGGCGTATGGCTACACCTTC.

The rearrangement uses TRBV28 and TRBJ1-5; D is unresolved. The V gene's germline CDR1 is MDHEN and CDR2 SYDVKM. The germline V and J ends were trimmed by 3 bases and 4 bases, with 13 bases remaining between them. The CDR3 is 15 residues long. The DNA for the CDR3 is TGTGCCAGCAGTTTTGATGGCAGGCCGAATCAGCCCCAGCATTTT. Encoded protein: CASSFDGRPNQPQHF.

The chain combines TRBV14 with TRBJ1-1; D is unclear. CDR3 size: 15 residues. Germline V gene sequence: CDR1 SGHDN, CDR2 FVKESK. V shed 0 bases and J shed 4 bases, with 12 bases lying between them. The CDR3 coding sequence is TGTGCCAGCAGCCAAGATAGAAGCAAAGCCACTGAAGCTTTCTTT. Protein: CASSQDRSKATEAFF.

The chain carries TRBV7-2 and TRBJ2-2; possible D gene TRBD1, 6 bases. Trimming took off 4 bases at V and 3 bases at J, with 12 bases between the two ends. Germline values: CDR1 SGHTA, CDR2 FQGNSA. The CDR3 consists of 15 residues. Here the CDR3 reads CASSSQGRDTGELFF. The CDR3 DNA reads TGTGCCAGCAGCTCACAGGGCAGGGACACCGGGGAGCTGTTTTTT. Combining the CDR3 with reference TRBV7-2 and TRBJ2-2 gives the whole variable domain GAGVSQSPSNKVTEKGKDVELRCDPISGHTALYWYRQSLGQGLEFLIYFQGNSAPDKSGLPSDRFSAERTGGSVSTLTIQRTQQEDSAVYLCASSSQGRDTGELFFGEGSRLTVL.

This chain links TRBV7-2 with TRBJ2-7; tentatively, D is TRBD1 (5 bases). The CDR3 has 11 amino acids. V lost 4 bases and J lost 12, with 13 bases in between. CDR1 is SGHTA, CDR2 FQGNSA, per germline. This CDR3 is CASSYLGVTYF. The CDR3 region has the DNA TGTGCCAGCAGCTATCTAGGGGTGACGTACTTC.

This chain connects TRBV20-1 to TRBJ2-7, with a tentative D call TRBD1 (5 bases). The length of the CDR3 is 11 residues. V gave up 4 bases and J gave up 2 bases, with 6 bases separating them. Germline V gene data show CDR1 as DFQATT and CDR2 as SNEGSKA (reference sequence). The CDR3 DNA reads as TGCAGTGCTACCAGGGCCTACGAGCAGTACTTC. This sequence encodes CSATRAYEQYF.

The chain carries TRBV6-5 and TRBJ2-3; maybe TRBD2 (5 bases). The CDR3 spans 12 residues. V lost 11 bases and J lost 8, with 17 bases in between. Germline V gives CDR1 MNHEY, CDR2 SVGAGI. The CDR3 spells CAAAAGLGTQYF. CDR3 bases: TGTGCCGCGGCGGCGGGTTTAGGTACGCAGTATTTT.

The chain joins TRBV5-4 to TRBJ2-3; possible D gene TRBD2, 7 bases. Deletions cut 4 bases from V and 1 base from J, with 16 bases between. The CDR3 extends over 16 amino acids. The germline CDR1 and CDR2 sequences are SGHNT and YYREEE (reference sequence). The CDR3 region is CASSPQRGGGTDTQYF. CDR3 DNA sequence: TGTGCCAGCAGCCCCCAGAGGGGGGGTGGCACAGATACGCAGTATTTT.

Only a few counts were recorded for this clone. The CDR3 bases are TGTGCCAGCAGCTTTTTTCCCGGGGAAAGTCAGCCCCAGCATTTT. It specifies CASSFFPGESQPQHF. V and J are TRBV7-6 and TRBJ1-5, with D uncertain. This CDR3 is built from 15 residues. With 3 bases removed from V and 6 bases from J, the gap between germline ends came to 15 bases. Germline CDR1 and CDR2: SGHVS and FNYEAQ.

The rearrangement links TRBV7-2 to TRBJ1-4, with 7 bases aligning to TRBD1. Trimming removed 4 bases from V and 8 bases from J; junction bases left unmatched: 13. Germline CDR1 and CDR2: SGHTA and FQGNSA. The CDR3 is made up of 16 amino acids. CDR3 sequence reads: CASSSSLGQGEEKLFF. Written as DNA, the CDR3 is TGTGCCAGCAGCTCGTCCCTGGGGCAGGGGGAGGAAAAACTGTTTTTT.

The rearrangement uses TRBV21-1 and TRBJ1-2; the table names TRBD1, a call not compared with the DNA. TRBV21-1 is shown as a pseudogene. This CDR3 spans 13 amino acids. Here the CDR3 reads CASSKPTGDGYTF. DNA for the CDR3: TGTGCCAGCAGCAAACCGACAGGGGATGGCTACACCTTC.

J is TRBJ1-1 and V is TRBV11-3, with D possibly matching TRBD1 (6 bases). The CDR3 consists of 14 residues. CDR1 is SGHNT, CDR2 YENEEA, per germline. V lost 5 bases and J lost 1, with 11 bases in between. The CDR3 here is CASSAQGKNTEAFF. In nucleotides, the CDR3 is TGTGCCAGCAGCGCACAGGGTAAGAACACTGAAGCTTTCTTT.

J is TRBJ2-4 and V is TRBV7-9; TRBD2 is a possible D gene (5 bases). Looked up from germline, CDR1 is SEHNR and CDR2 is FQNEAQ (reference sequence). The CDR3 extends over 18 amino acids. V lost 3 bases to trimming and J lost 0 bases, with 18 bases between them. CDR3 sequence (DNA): TGTGCCAGCAGCTTTTGGTTAGCGTCGGAGCTAGCCAAAAACATTCAGTACTTC. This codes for CASSFWLASELAKNIQYF.

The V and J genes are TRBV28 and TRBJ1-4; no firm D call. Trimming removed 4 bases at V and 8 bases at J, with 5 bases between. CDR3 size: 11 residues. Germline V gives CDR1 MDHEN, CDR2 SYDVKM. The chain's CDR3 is CASSSSEKLFF. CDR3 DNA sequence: TGTGCCAGCAGTTCCTCGGAAAAACTGTTTTTT.

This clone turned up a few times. The CDR3, as DNA: TGTGCCAGCAGGGGGACAGGGATAGGCTACACCTTC. Amino acids: CASRGTGIGYTF. This chain joins TRBV21-1 and TRBJ1-2; the table names TRBD1, a call not compared with the DNA. TRBV21-1 is labeled a pseudogene. CDR3 length equals 12 residues.

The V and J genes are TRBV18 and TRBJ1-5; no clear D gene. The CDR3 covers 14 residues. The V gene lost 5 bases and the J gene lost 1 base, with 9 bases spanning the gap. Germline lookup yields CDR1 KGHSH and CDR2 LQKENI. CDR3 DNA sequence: TGTGCCAGCTCATCAACAGCAAGCAATCAGCCCCAGCATTTT. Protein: CASSSTASNQPQHF.

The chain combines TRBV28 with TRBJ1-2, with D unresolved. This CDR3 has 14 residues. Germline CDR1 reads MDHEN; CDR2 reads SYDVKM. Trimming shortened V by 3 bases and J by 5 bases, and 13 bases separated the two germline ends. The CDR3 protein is CASSFLQANYGYTF. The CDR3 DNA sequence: TGTGCCAGCAGTTTTCTCCAGGCGAATTATGGCTACACCTTC.

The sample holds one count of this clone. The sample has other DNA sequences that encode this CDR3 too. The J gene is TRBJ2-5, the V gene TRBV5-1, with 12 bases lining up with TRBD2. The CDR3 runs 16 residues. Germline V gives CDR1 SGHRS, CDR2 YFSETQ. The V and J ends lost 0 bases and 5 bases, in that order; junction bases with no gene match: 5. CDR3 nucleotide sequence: TGCGCCAGCAGCTTGGTTCTAGCGGGAGGGCAGGAGACCCAGTACTTC. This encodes CASSLVLAGGQETQYF.

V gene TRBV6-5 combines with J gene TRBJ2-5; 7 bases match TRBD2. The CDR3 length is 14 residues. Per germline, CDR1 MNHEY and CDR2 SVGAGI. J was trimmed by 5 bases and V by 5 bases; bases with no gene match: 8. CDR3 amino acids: CASSPRGVLETQYF. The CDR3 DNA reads TGTGCCAGCAGTCCCCGGGGGGTCCTCGAGACCCAGTACTTC.

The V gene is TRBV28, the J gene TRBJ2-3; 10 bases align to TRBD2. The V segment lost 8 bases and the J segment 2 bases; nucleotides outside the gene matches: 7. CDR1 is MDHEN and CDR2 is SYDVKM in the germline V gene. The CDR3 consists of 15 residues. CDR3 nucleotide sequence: TGTGCCAGCGGTCTAGCGGGGGACTTCACAGATACGCAGTATTTT. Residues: CASGLAGDFTDTQYF.

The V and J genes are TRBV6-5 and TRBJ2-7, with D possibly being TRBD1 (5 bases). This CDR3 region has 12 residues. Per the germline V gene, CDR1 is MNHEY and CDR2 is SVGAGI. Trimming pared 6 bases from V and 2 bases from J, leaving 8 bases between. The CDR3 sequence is CASRTVTYEQYF. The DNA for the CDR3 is TGTGCCAGCAGGACAGTTACCTACGAGCAGTACTTC.

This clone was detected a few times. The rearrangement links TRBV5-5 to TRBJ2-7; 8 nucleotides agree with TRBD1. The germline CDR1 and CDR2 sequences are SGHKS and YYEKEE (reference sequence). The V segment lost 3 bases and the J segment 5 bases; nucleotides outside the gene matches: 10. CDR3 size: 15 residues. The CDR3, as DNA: TGTGCCAGCAGCTCAAGGACAGGGATAATGGACGAGCAGTACTTC. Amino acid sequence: CASSSRTGIMDEQYF.

For the CDR3, the DNA is TGTGCCAGCAGCTTAACTGTTAGCACAGATACGCAGTATTTT. Translated, it gives CASSLTVSTDTQYF. This chain connects TRBV7-2 to TRBJ2-3, with no clear D. The CDR3 consists of 14 residues. The V and J ends lost 2 bases and 0 bases respectively, with 6 bases between them. The V gene's germline CDR1 is SGHTA and CDR2 FQGNSA.

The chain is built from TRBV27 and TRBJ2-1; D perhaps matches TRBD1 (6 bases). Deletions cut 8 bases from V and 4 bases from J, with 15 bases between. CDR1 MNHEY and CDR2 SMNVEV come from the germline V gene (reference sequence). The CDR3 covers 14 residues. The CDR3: CASSDGRGYNEQFF. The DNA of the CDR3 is TGTGCCAGCTCAGACGGAAGGGGGTACAATGAGCAGTTCTTC.

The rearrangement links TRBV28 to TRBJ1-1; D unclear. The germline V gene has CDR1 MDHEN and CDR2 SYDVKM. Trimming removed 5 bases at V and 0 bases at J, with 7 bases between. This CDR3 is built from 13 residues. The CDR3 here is CASSPVVNTEAFF. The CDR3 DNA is TGTGCCAGCAGTCCCGTTGTGAACACTGAAGCTTTCTTT.

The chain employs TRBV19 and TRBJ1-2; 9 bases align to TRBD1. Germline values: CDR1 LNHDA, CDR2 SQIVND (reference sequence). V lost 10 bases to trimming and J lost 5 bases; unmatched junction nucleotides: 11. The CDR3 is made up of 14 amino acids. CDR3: CATLVQGARYGYTF. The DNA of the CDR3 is TGTGCCACCTTGGTACAGGGGGCGCGGTATGGCTACACCTTC.

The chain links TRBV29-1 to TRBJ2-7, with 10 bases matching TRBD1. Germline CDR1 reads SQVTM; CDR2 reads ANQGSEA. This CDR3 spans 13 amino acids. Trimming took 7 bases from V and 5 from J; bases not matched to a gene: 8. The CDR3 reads CSAGRDRGHEQYF. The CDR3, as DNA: TGCAGCGCCGGCCGGGACAGGGGCCACGAGCAGTACTTC.

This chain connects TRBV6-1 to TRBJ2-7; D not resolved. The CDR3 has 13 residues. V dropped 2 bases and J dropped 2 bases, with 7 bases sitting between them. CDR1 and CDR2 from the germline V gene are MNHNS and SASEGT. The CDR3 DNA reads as TGTGCCAGCAGTGAACAGGTTACCTACGAGCAGTACTTC. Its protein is CASSEQVTYEQYF.